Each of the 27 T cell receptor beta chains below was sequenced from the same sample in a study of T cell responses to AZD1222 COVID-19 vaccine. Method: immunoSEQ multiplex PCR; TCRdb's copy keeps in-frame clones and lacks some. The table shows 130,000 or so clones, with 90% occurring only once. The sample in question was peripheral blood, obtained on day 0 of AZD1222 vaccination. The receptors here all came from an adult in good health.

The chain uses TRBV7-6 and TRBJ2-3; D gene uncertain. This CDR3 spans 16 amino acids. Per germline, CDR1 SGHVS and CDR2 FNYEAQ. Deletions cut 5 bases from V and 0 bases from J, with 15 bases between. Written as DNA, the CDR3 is TGTGCCAGCAGCCGGCCCCAGCGAAGGAGCACAGATACGCAGTATTTT. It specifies CASSRPQRRSTDTQYF.

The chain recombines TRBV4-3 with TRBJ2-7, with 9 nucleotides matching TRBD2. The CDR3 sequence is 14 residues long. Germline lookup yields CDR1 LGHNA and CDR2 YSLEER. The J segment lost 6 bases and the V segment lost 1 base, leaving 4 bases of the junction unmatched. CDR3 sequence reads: CASSQAGTSPEQYF. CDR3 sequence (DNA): TGCGCCAGCAGCCAAGCCGGGACTAGCCCCGAGCAGTACTTC.

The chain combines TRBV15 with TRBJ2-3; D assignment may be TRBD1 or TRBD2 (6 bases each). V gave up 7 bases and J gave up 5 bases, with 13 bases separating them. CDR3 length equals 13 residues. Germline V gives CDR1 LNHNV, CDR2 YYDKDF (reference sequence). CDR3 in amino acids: CATNPRGRDTQYF. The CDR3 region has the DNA TGTGCCACCAACCCACGGGGGCGAGATACGCAGTATTTT.

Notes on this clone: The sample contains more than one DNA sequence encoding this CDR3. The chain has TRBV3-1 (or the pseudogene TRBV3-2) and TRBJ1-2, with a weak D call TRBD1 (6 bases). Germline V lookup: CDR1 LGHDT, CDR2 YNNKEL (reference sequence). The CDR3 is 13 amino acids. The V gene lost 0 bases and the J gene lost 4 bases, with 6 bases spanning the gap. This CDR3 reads CASSQDRGYGYTF. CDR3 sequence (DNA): TGTGCCAGCAGCCAAGACAGGGGCTATGGCTACACCTTC.

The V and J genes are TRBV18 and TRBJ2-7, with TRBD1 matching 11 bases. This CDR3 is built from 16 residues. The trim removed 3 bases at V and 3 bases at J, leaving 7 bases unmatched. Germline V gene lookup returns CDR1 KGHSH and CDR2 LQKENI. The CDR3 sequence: CASSPRTGGSYYEQYF. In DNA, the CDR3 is TGTGCCAGCTCACCCCGGACAGGGGGCAGTTACTACGAGCAGTACTTC.

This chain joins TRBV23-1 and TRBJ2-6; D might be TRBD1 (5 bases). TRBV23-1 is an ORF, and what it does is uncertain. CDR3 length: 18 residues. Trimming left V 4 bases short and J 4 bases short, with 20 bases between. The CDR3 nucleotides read TGCGCCAGCAGTCCACCGGACAACCATCTCTCCGGGGCCAACGTCCTGACTTTC. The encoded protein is CASSPPDNHLSGANVLTF.

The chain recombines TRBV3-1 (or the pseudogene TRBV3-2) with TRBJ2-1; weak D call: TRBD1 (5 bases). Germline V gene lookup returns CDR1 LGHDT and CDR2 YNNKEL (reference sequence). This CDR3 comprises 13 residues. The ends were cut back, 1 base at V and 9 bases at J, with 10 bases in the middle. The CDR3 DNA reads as TGTGCCAGCAGCCAAGTGTCAGGGTCTGAGCAGTTCTTC. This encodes CASSQVSGSEQFF.

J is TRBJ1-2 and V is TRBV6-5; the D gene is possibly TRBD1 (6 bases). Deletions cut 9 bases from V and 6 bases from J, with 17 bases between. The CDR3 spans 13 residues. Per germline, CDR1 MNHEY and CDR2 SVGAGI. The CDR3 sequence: CASEEGVGNGYTF. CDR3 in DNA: TGTGCCAGTGAGGAGGGGGTAGGGAATGGCTACACCTTC.

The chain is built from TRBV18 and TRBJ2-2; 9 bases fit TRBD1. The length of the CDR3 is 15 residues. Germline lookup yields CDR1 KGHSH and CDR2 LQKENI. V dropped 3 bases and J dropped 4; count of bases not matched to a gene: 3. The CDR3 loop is CASSPGQGGTGELFF. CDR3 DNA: TGTGCCAGCTCACCGGGACAGGGAGGCACCGGGGAGCTGTTTTTT.

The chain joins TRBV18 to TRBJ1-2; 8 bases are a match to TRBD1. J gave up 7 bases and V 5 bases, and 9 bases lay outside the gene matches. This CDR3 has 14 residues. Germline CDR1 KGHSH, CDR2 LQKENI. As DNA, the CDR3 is TGTGCCAGCTCAACCGGGACAGGCTTCTCTGGCTACACCTTC. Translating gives CASSTGTGFSGYTF.

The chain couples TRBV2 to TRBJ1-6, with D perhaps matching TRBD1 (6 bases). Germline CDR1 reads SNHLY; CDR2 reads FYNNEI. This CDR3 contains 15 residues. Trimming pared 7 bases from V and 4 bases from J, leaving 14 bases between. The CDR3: CASKDRGGYNSPLHF. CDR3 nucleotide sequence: TGTGCCAGCAAGGACAGAGGGGGGTATAATTCACCCCTCCACTTT. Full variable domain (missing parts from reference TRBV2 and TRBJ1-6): EPEVTQTPSHQVTQMGQEVILRCVPISNHLYFYWYRQILGQKVEFLVSFYNNEISEKSEIFDDQFSVERPDGSNFTLKIRSTKLEDSAMYFCASKDRGGYNSPLHFGNGTRLTVT.

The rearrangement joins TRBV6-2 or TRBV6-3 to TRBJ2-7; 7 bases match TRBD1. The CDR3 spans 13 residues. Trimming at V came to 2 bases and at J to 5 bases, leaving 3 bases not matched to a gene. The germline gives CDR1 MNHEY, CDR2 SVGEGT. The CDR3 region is CASSYQDRDEQYF. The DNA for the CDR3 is TGTGCCAGCAGTTACCAAGACAGGGACGAGCAGTACTTC.

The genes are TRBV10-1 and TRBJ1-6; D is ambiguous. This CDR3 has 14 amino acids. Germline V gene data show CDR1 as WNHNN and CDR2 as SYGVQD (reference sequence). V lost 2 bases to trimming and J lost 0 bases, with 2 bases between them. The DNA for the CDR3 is TGCGCCAGCAGTGAGGGCTCCTATAATTCACCCCTCCACTTT. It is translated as CASSEGSYNSPLHF.

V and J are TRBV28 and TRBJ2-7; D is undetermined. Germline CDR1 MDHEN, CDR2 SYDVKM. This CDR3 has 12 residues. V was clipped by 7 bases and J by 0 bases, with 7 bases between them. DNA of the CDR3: TGTGCCAGCACCCTCCCCTCCTACGAGCAGTACTTC. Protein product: CASTLPSYEQYF.

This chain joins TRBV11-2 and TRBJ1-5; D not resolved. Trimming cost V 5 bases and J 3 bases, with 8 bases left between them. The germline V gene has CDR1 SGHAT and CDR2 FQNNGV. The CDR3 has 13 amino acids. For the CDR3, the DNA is TGTGCCAGCAGCCCGAGAGTCAATCAGCCCCAGCATTTT. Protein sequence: CASSPRVNQPQHF.

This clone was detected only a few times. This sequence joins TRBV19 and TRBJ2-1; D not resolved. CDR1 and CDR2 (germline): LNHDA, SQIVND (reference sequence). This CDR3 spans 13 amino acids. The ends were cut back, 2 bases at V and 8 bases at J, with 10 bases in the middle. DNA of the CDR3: TGTGCCAGTAGTATAACCAGAAGCGATGAGCAGTTCTTC. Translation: CASSITRSDEQFF.

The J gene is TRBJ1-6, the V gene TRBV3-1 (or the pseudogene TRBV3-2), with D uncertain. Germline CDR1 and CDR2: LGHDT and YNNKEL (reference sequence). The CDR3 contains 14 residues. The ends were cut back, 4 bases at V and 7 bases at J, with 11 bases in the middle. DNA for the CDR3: TGTGCCAGCAGCCTCACAGCAATGAATTCACCCCTCCACTTT. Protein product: CASSLTAMNSPLHF.

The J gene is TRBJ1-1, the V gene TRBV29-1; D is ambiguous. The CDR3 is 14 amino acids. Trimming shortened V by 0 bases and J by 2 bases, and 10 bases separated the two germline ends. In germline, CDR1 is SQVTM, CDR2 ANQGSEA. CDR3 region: CSVEDGFGNTEAFF. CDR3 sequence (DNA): TGCAGCGTTGAAGATGGGTTTGGAAACACTGAAGCTTTCTTT.

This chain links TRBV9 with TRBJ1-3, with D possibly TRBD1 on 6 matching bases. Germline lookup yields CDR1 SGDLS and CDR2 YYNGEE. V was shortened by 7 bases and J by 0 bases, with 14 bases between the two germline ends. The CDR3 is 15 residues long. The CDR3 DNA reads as TGTGCCAGCGGGAGGGGGGGACTCTCTGGAAACACCATATATTTT. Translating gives CASGRGGLSGNTIYF.

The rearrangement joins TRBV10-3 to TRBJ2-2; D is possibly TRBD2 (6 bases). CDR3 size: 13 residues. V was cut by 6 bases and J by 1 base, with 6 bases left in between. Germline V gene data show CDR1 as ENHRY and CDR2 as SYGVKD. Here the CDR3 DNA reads TGTGCCATCAGGGGGGGGAACACCGGGGAGCTGTTTTTT. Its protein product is CAIRGGNTGELFF.

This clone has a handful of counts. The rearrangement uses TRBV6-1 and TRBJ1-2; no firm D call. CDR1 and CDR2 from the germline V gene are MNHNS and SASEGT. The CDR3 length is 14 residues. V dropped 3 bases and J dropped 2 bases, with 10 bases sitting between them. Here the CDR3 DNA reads TGTGCCAGCAGTGACCGACTGGGAAACTATGGCTACACCTTC. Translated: CASSDRLGNYGYTF.

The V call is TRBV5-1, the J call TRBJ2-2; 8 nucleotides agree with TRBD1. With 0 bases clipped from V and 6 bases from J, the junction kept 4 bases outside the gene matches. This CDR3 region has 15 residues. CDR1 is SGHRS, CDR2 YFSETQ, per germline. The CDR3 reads CASSLDWTGPGELFF. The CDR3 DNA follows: TGCGCCAGCAGCTTGGACTGGACAGGGCCCGGGGAGCTGTTTTTT.

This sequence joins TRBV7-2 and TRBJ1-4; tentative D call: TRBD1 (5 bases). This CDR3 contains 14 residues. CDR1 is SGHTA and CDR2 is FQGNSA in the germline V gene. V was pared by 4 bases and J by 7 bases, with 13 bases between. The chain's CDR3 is CASSSGGLGEKLFF. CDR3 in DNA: TGTGCCAGCAGCTCCGGGGGTTTGGGTGAAAAACTGTTTTTT.

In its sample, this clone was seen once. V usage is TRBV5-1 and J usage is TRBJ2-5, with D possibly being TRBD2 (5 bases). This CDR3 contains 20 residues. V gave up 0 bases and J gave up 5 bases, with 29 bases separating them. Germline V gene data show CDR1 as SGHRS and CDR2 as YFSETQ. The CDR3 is CASSLGAAGMSVDAEETQYF. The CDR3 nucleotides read TGCGCCAGCAGCTTGGGGGCGGCGGGCATGAGCGTAGACGCGGAGGAGACCCAGTACTTC.

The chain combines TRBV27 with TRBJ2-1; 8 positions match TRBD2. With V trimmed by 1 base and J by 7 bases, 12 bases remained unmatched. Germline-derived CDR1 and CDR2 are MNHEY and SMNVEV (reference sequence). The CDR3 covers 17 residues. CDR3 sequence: CASSLWGGGSDRNEQFF. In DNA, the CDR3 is TGTGCCAGCAGTTTATGGGGCGGGGGGTCCGATCGGAATGAGCAGTTCTTC.

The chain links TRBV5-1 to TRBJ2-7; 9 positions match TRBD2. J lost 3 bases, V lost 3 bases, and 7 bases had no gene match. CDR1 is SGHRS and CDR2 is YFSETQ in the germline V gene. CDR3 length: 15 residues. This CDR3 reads CASSSGTSFFYEQYF. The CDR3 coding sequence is TGCGCCAGCAGCTCCGGGACTAGCTTTTTCTACGAGCAGTACTTC.

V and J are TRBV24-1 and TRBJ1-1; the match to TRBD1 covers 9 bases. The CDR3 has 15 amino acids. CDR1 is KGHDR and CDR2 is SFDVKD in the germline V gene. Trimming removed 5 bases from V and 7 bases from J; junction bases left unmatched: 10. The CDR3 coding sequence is TGTGCCACCAGTGGGGGGACAGGGTCTTGGGATGAAGCTTTCTTT. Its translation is CATSGGTGSWDEAFF.